Described below is a single T cell receptor (beta chain) sequence and its context. Its antigen is not identified. The CDR3 is made up of 13 amino acids. Germline V CDR1 and CDR2: MNHNY, SVGAGI (reference sequence). V lost 6 bases, J lost 5 bases, and 14 bases lay in between. The entry originates in a study of siplizumab effects on memory and regulatory T cells. Overall study findings and caveats: It was not possible to assign a naive or memory phenotype to roughly 80-95% of proliferating CD4+ or CD8+ clones. The diversity of naive T cells seemed greater than that of memory cells, and their alloresponse contribution seemed major.

Clones were sequenced by immunoSEQ multiplex PCR, and TCRdb holds only the in-frame ones, with some missing. Of about 100,000 clones in the sample, 92% are singletons; the top ten hold around 0.73%. The sample comprised Tregs sorted from blood. This sequence was found in a human donor in good health. This rearrangement joins TRBV6-6 to TRBJ2-7; D remains ambiguous. CDR3 nucleotides: TGTGCCAGCAGCCAAGAGTCCCCTAACGAGCAGTACTTC. It specifies CASSQESPNEQYF.